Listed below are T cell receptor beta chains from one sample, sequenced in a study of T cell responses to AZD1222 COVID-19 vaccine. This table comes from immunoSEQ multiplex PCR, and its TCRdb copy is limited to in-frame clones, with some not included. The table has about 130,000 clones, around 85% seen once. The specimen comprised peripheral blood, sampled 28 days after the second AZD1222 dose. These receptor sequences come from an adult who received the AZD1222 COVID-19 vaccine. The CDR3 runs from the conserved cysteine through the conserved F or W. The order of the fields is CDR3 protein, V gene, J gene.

CAWRSWGTLGNEQFF	TRBV30	TRBJ2-1
CAWRTDRPHGYTF	TRBV30	TRBJ1-2
CASSLMSSGANVLTF	TRBV7-2	TRBJ2-6
CASSRTGTGVTGELFF	TRBV25-1	TRBJ2-2
CASSQGTPQEGWNTEAFF	TRBV4-1	TRBJ1-1
CARSSHIDNEQFF	TRBV5-3	TRBJ2-1
CASSQGSGSYEQYF	TRBV18	TRBJ2-7
CASSGGGRSNQPQHF	TRBV2	TRBJ1-5
CASSRPDTLPYGYTF	TRBV19	TRBJ1-2
CASSNRQGYNSPLHF	TRBV6-2/TRBV6-3	TRBJ1-6
CATSDSLGVGEQFF	TRBV24-1	TRBJ2-1
CASSRSPETQYF	TRBV7-2	TRBJ2-5
CASSKVDRQPHRSYEQYF	TRBV21-1	TRBJ2-7
CASSSPPGRGQEQYF	TRBV7-9	TRBJ2-7
CASTSRGRGDTQYF	TRBV3-1/TRBV3-2	TRBJ2-3
CASSPGGGQETQYF	TRBV7-2	TRBJ2-5
CASGLGSTGCNQPQHF	TRBV12-5	TRBJ1-5
CASSLQGSSTKNIQYF	TRBV11-3	TRBJ2-4
CASSKTSGGETQYF	TRBV5-1	TRBJ2-5
CASSLVLEADYNEQFF	TRBV7-3	TRBJ2-1
CASSLDPRGFRSYNEQFF	TRBV5-1	TRBJ2-1
CASSYTTSGGVDTQYF	TRBV3-1/TRBV3-2	TRBJ2-3
CASSASRWDGDGYTF	TRBV7-2	TRBJ1-2
CSVARAGVGFEQYF	TRBV29-1	TRBJ2-7
CASSQGDREETQYF	TRBV3-1/TRBV3-2	TRBJ2-5
CASSDSARPYGYTF	TRBV6-4	TRBJ1-2
CAWSALGTGRGGYEKLFF	TRBV30	TRBJ1-4
CASSRNWGDNSPLHF	TRBV5-1	TRBJ1-6
CASSHNTANYGYTF	TRBV11-2	TRBJ1-2
CASIKPGSYGYTF	TRBV5-4	TRBJ1-2
CASSLRANYGYTF	TRBV12-3/TRBV12-4	TRBJ1-2
CASSPGPPSGELFF	TRBV7-2	TRBJ2-2
CASSRTGELFF	TRBV19	TRBJ2-2
CASSQNPSEQGAEQYF	TRBV4-1	TRBJ2-7
CASTGTNYGYTF	TRBV12-3/TRBV12-4	TRBJ1-2
CASSLESGRSGANVLTF	TRBV11-3	TRBJ2-6
CASRPQGFGWAQYF	TRBV19	TRBJ2-5
CASSSSGASYNEQFF	TRBV5-6	TRBJ2-1
CASSFRGAETEAFF	TRBV11-2	TRBJ1-1
CATSRDSSSGNTIYF	TRBV15	TRBJ1-3
CASSEATANYGYTF	TRBV6-1	TRBJ1-2
CASSGGTGTGDEQYF	TRBV2	TRBJ2-7
CASSRPLGQGAGNTIYF	TRBV28	TRBJ1-3
CASGLAPNTGELFF	TRBV12-5	TRBJ2-2
CASSLAVVIESEAFF	TRBV7-2	TRBJ1-1
CASSEAGHSYNSPLHF	TRBV2	TRBJ1-6
CASSNPGWQETQYF	TRBV6-5	TRBJ2-5
CASRGLGQIYEQYF	TRBV6-5	TRBJ2-7
CASSPSGGLPSQFF	TRBV6-2/TRBV6-3	TRBJ2-1
CASSLIPGGGTDTQYF	TRBV7-3	TRBJ2-3
CASIGEPNQPQHF	TRBV2	TRBJ1-5
CASSYSLNYNEQFF	TRBV6-2/TRBV6-3	TRBJ2-1
CASTTGRTGANVLTF	TRBV5-6	TRBJ2-6
CASSLGQEVYGYTF	TRBV5-1	TRBJ1-2
CASSGGSDSSYNEQFF	TRBV5-4	TRBJ2-1
CASSVAGAETQYF	TRBV9	TRBJ2-5
CASSRDKPGNTIYF	TRBV6-5	TRBJ1-3
CASSLGQYPYEQYF	TRBV5-6	TRBJ2-7
CASSQAGGQGPFEQYF	TRBV3-1/TRBV3-2	TRBJ2-7
CASSTGRGIGYGYTF	TRBV28	TRBJ1-2